A single sample is the source of the 7 T cell receptor beta chains below, sequenced in a study of blood T cell repertoires in COVID-19. Clones were sequenced by immunoSEQ multiplex PCR, and TCRdb holds only the in-frame ones, with some missing. Among roughly 310,000 clones listed, more than 90% were seen once. The sequencing input was PBMCs or T cells enriched from blood (not recorded which). These receptors were taken from a man aged 55 to 70 who had recovered from COVID-19.

In its sample, this clone was seen once. The chain has TRBV5-5 and TRBJ2-1; 11 bases agree with TRBD2. The CDR3 runs to 15 residues. The J segment lost 7 bases and the V segment lost 4 bases, leaving 7 bases of the junction unmatched. CDR1 is SGHKS and CDR2 is YYEKEE in the germline V gene (reference sequence). CDR3 nucleotide sequence: TGTGCCAGCAGCATCACTAGCGGGAGTGGGAATGAGCAGTTCTTC. Its translation: CASSITSGSGNEQFF.

The chain carries TRBV19 and TRBJ1-6; D gene ambiguous. Trimming left V 7 bases short and J 0 bases short, with 13 bases between. In germline, CDR1 is LNHDA, CDR2 SQIVND (reference sequence). This CDR3 contains 16 residues. The CDR3 is CASTLVHSSYNSPLHF. CDR3 nucleotide sequence: TGTGCCAGTACCCTGGTGCACAGCTCCTATAATTCACCCCTCCACTTT.

About this clone: This sample includes further DNA sequences coding for the same CDR3. This sequence joins TRBV11-2 and TRBJ2-1; 7 positions agree with TRBD2. Germline V gene sequence: CDR1 SGHAT, CDR2 FQNNGV. The CDR3 covers 15 residues. Trimming at V came to 0 bases and at J to 2 bases, leaving 1 base not matched to a gene. The CDR3 nucleotides are TGTGCCAGCAGCTTAGACCTAGCGGCCTACAATGAGCAGTTCTTC. Translation gives CASSLDLAAYNEQFF.

About this clone: The same CDR3 also results from other DNA sequences found in this sample. This chain connects TRBV18 to TRBJ2-7; D call uncertain. Trimming took 6 bases from V and 0 from J, leaving 9 bases between them. This CDR3 has 13 residues. Germline CDR1 reads KGHSH; CDR2 reads LQKENI. The CDR3 region has the DNA TGTGCCAGCTCCCCTCCTAGCTCCTACGAGCAGTACTTC. This sequence encodes CASSPPSSYEQYF.

V usage is TRBV7-3 and J usage is TRBJ1-2; 9 bases line up with TRBD1. V was clipped by 5 bases and J by 3 bases; unmatched bases: 4. The germline V gene has CDR1 SGHTA and CDR2 FQGTGA. The CDR3 extends over 14 amino acids. The CDR3 protein is CASSGGQGDYGYTF. The DNA for the CDR3 is TGTGCCAGCAGCGGGGGACAGGGTGACTATGGCTACACCTTC. The entire variable domain, with the rest obtained from reference TRBV7-3 and TRBJ1-2, is as follows: GAGVSQTPSNKVTEKGKYVELRCDPISGHTALYWYRQSLGQGPEFLIYFQGTGAADDSGLPNDRFFAVRPEGSVSTLKIQRTERGDSAVYLCASSGGQGDYGYTFGSGTRLTVV.

The CDR3 sequence: CASTPTRVTEAFF. The CDR3 DNA is TGTGCCAGCACCCCCACCAGGGTCACTGAAGCTTTCTTT. The gene calls are TRBV12-3 or TRBV12-4 and TRBJ1-1, with D possibly matching TRBD1 (5 bases). The CDR3 sequence is 13 residues long. The ends were cut back, 7 bases at V and 4 bases at J, with 13 bases in the middle.

The sample holds one count of this clone. The gene calls are TRBV6-5 and TRBJ2-3; D gene ambiguous. CDR3 length: 14 amino acids. Germline V gives CDR1 MNHEY, CDR2 SVGAGI. Trimming left V 6 bases short and J 3 bases short, with 13 bases between. In nucleotides, the CDR3 is TGTGCCAGCAGACTGGGCCCGAGAACAGATACGCAGTATTTT. It encodes CASRLGPRTDTQYF.